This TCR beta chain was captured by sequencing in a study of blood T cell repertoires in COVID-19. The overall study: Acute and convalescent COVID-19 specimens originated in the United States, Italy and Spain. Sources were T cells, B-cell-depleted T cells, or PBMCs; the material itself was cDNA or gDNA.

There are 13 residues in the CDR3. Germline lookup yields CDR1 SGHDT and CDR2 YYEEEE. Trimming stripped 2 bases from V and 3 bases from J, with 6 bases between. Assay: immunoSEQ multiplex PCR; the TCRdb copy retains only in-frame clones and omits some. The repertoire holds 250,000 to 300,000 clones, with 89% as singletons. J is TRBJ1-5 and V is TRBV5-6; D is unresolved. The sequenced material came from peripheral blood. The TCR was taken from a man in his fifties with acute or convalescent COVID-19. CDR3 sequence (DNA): TGTGCCAGCAGCTTCGGGATCAATCAGCCCCAGCATTTT. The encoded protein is CASSFGINQPQHF.